Below, 21 T cell receptor beta chains from the same sample are listed, as sequenced in a study of T cell responses to AZD1222 COVID-19 vaccine. Data came from immunoSEQ multiplex PCR; TCRdb stores just in-frame clones and leaves some out. The sample has around 100,000 clones, 80% to 90% seen once; the top ten hold just under 6.5%. Sample: peripheral blood, taken on day 0 of AZD1222 vaccination. The receptors here all came from an adult in good health.

V is TRBV3-1 (or the pseudogene TRBV3-2) and J is TRBJ1-1; weak D call: TRBD1 (5 bases). Germline CDR1 reads LGHDT; CDR2 reads YNNKEL (reference sequence). The CDR3 sequence is 14 residues long. Between the trimmed V and J ends, which lost 4 bases and 1 base, there was a span of 10 bases. The CDR3 coding sequence is TGTGCCAGCAGCCCCCGTGGGGGGAACACTGAAGCTTTCTTT. This gives the protein CASSPRGGNTEAFF.

The chain combines TRBV30 with TRBJ1-5; TRBD1 is a possible D gene (5 bases). This CDR3 comprises 14 residues. CDR1 is GTSNPN and CDR2 is SVGIG in the germline V gene (reference sequence). Trimming shortened V by 5 bases and J by 4 bases, and 15 bases separated the two germline ends. The CDR3 coding sequence is TGTGCCTGGGGTCATTGGGGCCCTAATCAGCCCCAGCATTTT. It is translated as CAWGHWGPNQPQHF. Filled out from reference TRBV30 and TRBJ1-5, the complete variable domain reads SQTIHQWPATLVQPVGSPLSLECTVEGTSNPNLYWYRQAAGRGLQLLFYSVGIGQISSEVPQNLSASRPQDRQFILSSKKLLLSDSGFYLCAWGHWGPNQPQHFGDGTRLSIL.

The rearrangement joins TRBV3-1 (or the pseudogene TRBV3-2) to TRBJ2-1; D is undetermined. CDR1 is LGHDT, CDR2 YNNKEL, per germline (reference sequence). This CDR3 spans 14 amino acids. With 2 bases removed from V and 7 bases from J, the gap between germline ends came to 12 bases. The CDR3 loop reads CASSQQAAWNEQFF. DNA for the CDR3: TGTGCCAGCAGCCAACAGGCGGCGTGGAATGAGCAGTTCTTC.

The V gene is TRBV12-3 or TRBV12-4, the J gene TRBJ2-2; no reliable D call. The CDR3 sequence is 13 residues long. Trimming took 5 bases from V and 6 from J, leaving 10 bases between them. The CDR3 DNA reads as TGTGCCAGCAGTCCTTCCCACGCCGGGGAGCTGTTTTTT. Translated, it gives CASSPSHAGELFF.

V is TRBV7-9 and J is TRBJ2-1, with 13 bases aligning to TRBD2. The CDR3 length is 16 residues. Trimming took 1 base from V and 12 from J; bases not matched to a gene: 9. In germline, CDR1 is SEHNR, CDR2 FQNEAQ (reference sequence). The DNA of the CDR3 is TGTGCCAGCAGCTTAGGACTAGCGGGGGGCCAGAGGGGGCAGTTCTTC. Translated: CASSLGLAGGQRGQFF.

V gene TRBV29-1 combines with J gene TRBJ2-5; unclear D gene. Trimming cost V 4 bases and J 2 bases, with 11 bases left between them. The CDR3 is 13 amino acids. Germline V lookup: CDR1 SQVTM, CDR2 ANQGSEA. CDR3 sequence: CSVGLTDQETQYF. The CDR3 DNA sequence: TGCAGCGTTGGATTAACGGATCAAGAGACCCAGTACTTC.

This clone came up a few times. The chain carries TRBV12-3 or TRBV12-4 and TRBJ2-3; perhaps TRBD1 as D (6 bases). With 6 bases removed from V and 4 bases from J, the gap between germline ends came to 11 bases. This CDR3 is 13 amino acids long. In nucleotides, the CDR3 is TGTGCCAGCAGGACAACAGGGCCAGATACGCAGTATTTT. Translating gives CASRTTGPDTQYF.

The rearrangement joins TRBV2 to TRBJ1-1; D gene uncertain. The V end lost 6 bases, the J end lost 4 bases, and 12 bases lay between the germline ends. This CDR3 has 13 residues. Germline values: CDR1 SNHLY, CDR2 FYNNEI. The CDR3 nucleotides are TGTGCCAGCAGAGCGTCGTGGAGCACTGAAGCTTTCTTT. This sequence encodes CASRASWSTEAFF. The full variable domain, rest sourced from reference TRBV2 and TRBJ1-1, is EPEVTQTPSHQVTQMGQEVILRCVPISNHLYFYWYRQILGQKVEFLVSFYNNEISEKSEIFDDQFSVERPDGSNFTLKIRSTKLEDSAMYFCASRASWSTEAFFGQGTRLTVV.

V usage is TRBV10-1 and J usage is TRBJ1-5; D gene uncertain. The CDR3 spans 14 residues. V was trimmed by 3 bases and J by 9 bases, leaving 15 bases between them. Looked up from germline, CDR1 is WNHNN and CDR2 is SYGVQD (reference sequence). The CDR3 protein is CASSEERNGRPQHF. The CDR3 nucleotides read TGCGCCAGCAGTGAAGAACGGAATGGACGGCCCCAGCATTTT.

This sequence joins TRBV29-1 and TRBJ2-7, with D possibly TRBD1 on 6 matching bases. Germline assignment: CDR1 SQVTM and CDR2 ANQGSEA. The V and J ends lost 8 bases and 0 bases respectively, with 23 bases between them. The CDR3 consists of 16 residues. CDR3 region: CSFSIGRDTLSYEQYF. In DNA, the CDR3 is TGCAGCTTCTCCATTGGCCGGGACACCCTCTCCTACGAGCAGTACTTC.

The rearrangement uses TRBV19 and TRBJ1-6, with 12 positions matching TRBD1. CDR3 length: 15 amino acids. Germline CDR1 reads LNHDA; CDR2 reads SQIVND (reference sequence). Trimming cost V 5 bases and J 9 bases; bases outside gene matches: 5. For the CDR3, the DNA is TGTGCCAGTAGTTCCGGGACAGGGGGCGTTTCACCCCTCCACTTT. It encodes CASSSGTGGVSPLHF.

This chain uses TRBV6-5 with TRBJ1-5; D is perhaps TRBD1 (5 bases). Germline CDR1 MNHEY, CDR2 SVGAGI. The V end lost 0 bases, the J end lost 7 bases, and 13 bases lay between the germline ends. This CDR3 is built from 15 residues. The CDR3 coding sequence is TGTGCCAGCAGTTACTCCGCCGGGGCCGGGCAGCCCCAGCATTTT. Protein sequence: CASSYSAGAGQPQHF.

The V call is TRBV5-4, the J call TRBJ2-3; no clear D. Deletions cut 5 bases from V and 4 bases from J, with 11 bases between. CDR1 is SGHNT and CDR2 is YYREEE in the germline V gene (reference sequence). This CDR3 is built from 13 residues. CDR3 sequence: CASRQDLADTQYF. The CDR3 DNA reads TGTGCCAGCAGGCAAGACTTGGCAGATACGCAGTATTTT.

This clone was recorded once. The genes are TRBV11-3 and TRBJ2-7, with D possibly matching TRBD1 (5 bases). The CDR3 is made up of 14 amino acids. Germline lookup yields CDR1 SGHNT and CDR2 YENEEA. V was cut by 4 bases and J by 6 bases, with 16 bases left in between. The CDR3 DNA reads as TGTGCCAGCAGCTCGCCCAGGGCCTATAGCGAGCAGTACTTC. Its translation: CASSSPRAYSEQYF. Full variable domain (rest looked up from reference TRBV11-3 and TRBJ2-7): EAGVVQSPRYKIIEKKQPVAFWCNPISGHNTLYWYLQNLGQGPELLIRYENEEAVDDSQLPKDRFSAERLKGVDSTLKIQPAELGDSAVYLCASSSPRAYSEQYFGPGTRLTVT.

V usage is TRBV12-5 and J usage is TRBJ2-7; D is unclear. The germline CDR1 and CDR2 sequences are LGHNT and FRNRAP. V shed 4 bases and J shed 4 bases, with 8 bases lying between them. The CDR3 is 12 amino acids. CDR3 nucleotides: TGTGCTAGTGGTTCGTCAGAGTACGAGCAGTACTTC. It yields the protein CASGSSEYEQYF.

The rearrangement uses TRBV7-2 and TRBJ2-3; possible D gene TRBD2, 5 bases. Deletions cut 3 bases from V and 1 base from J, with 14 bases between. This CDR3 has 16 amino acids. Germline values: CDR1 SGHTA, CDR2 FQGNSA. The CDR3 protein is CASSLSGSRGTDTQYF. The CDR3, as DNA: TGTGCCAGCAGCTTGAGTGGGAGTCGGGGCACAGATACGCAGTATTTT.

The chain carries TRBV7-9 and TRBJ2-1; D unclear. The length of the CDR3 is 12 residues. CDR1 is SEHNR and CDR2 is FQNEAQ in the germline V gene (reference sequence). V gave up 7 bases and J gave up 8 bases, with 12 bases separating them. CDR3 amino acids: CASKTTLHEQFF. The CDR3 region has the DNA TGTGCCAGCAAGACGACCCTCCATGAGCAGTTCTTC. Complete variable domain (other parts from reference TRBV7-9 and TRBJ2-1): DTGVSQNPRHKITKRGQNVTFRCDPISEHNRLYWYRQTLGQGPEFLTYFQNEAQLEKSRLLSDRFSAERPKGSFSTLEIQRTEQGDSAMYLCASKTTLHEQFFGPGTRLTVL.

The chain combines TRBV11-3 with TRBJ2-2; 7 bases are shared with TRBD1. The length of the CDR3 is 15 residues. Germline lookup yields CDR1 SGHNT and CDR2 YENEEA. The V and J ends lost 4 bases and 4 bases, in that order; junction bases with no gene match: 6. The DNA for the CDR3 is TGTGCCAGCAGCTCTAGGACAGGAGCCACCGGGGAGCTGTTTTTT. It yields the protein CASSSRTGATGELFF.

This chain uses TRBV10-2 with TRBJ2-2, with a possible D match to TRBD1 (6 bases). Germline loops: CDR1 WSHSY, CDR2 SAAADI. There are 15 residues in the CDR3. Trimming shortened V by 8 bases and J by 4 bases, and 17 bases separated the two germline ends. CDR3 DNA: TGCGCCAGCTCCCCTACAGGGTTTGTCACCGGGGAGCTGTTTTTT. Translation gives CASSPTGFVTGELFF.

The rearrangement joins TRBV5-1 to TRBJ1-5, with no clear D. Deletions cut 0 bases from V and 0 bases from J, with 7 bases between. CDR1 and CDR2 (germline): SGHRS, YFSETQ. The CDR3 spans 15 residues. CDR3 sequence reads: CASSLDGYSNQPQHF. In nucleotides, the CDR3 is TGCGCCAGCAGCTTGGACGGGTATAGCAATCAGCCCCAGCATTTT.

This chain joins TRBV24-1 and TRBJ2-6, with D uncertain. The germline V gene has CDR1 KGHDR and CDR2 SFDVKD. The CDR3 loop spans 14 amino acids. Trimming removed 7 bases from V and 1 base from J, with 7 bases in between. CDR3 region: CATSLGSGANVLTF. The CDR3 DNA is TGTGCCACCAGCCTGGGTTCTGGGGCCAACGTCCTGACTTTC.